The rows below give T cell receptor beta chains drawn from one sample of a study of cytomegalovirus exposure and HLA in healthy donors. Clones were sequenced by immunoSEQ multiplex PCR, and TCRdb holds only the in-frame ones, with some missing. The repertoire holds 100,000 to 150,000 clones, with around 94% as singletons. The sequencing input was PBMCs. All receptors come from a woman aged 18 to 35 in good health and CMV-seronegative. Each CDR3 is given with its conserved first and last residue. D genes are given only for firm matches. A clone size is listed for some rows: how often the clone was seen (once, few, many), or a class if it is expanded.

NA,TRBV6-6,NA,14,TRBJ1-3,TGTGCCAGCAGAATTCAGGACTCTGGAAACACCATATATTTT,CASRIQDSGNTIYF
TRBD1,TRBV6-1,NA,15,TRBJ2-7,TGTGCCAGCAGTGCCATCCCGGGACAGGGCTACGAGCAGTACTTC,CASSAIPGQGYEQYF
NA,TRBV5-6,NA,16,TRBJ1-2,TGTGCCAGCAGCTTGAACGGAGTGGTGGGGGCGGGTGGCTACACCTTC,CASSLNGVVGAGGYTF
NA,TRBV30,once,13,TRBJ1-2,TGTGCCTGGACAGGGGCCTGGTGGTATGGCTACACCTTC,CAWTGAWWYGYTF
NA,TRBV19,NA,14,TRBJ1-1,TGTGCCAGTAGTATAATAGCGGGGGGATCTGAAGCTTTCTTT,CASSIIAGGSEAFF
TRBD1,TRBV28,NA,12,TRBJ1-2,TGTGCCAGCAGTGGGACAGGCTTTGGCTACACCTTC,CASSGTGFGYTF
NA,TRBV5-1,once,18,TRBJ2-7,TGCGCCAGCAGCTTGATGCAGGACAAGGGATTCGCGGGGAACGAGCAGTACTTC,CASSLMQDKGFAGNEQYF
NA,TRBV6-5,NA,13,TRBJ1-2,TGTGCCAGCAGTTACAGGGGAGGTTATGGCTACACCTTC,CASSYRGGYGYTF
TRBD1,TRBV2,NA,12,TRBJ2-7,TGTGCCAGCAGTATACAGGGGTACGAGCAGTACTTC,CASSIQGYEQYF
TRBD1,TRBV28,NA,15,TRBJ2-1,TGTGCCAGCAGTTTATCTGGGACAGTTGCCAATGAGCAGTTCTTC,CASSLSGTVANEQFF
NA,TRBV7-6,NA,13,TRBJ1-3,TGTGCCAGCACTCCTAACGAAGGAAACACCATATATTTT,CASTPNEGNTIYF
TRBD1,TRBV27,NA,14,TRBJ1-3,TGTGCCAGCAGTTGGACAGGGAAAGCAGACACCATATATTTT,CASSWTGKADTIYF
TRBD2,TRBV30,NA,15,TRBJ2-7,TGTGCCTGGAGTGTTGGTAGCGGGGCTACCTACGAGCAGTACTTC,CAWSVGSGATYEQYF
NA,TRBV4-2,NA,16,TRBJ2-2,TGTGCCAGCAGCCAAGAAATTTTTGCGGGGACCGGGGAGCTGTTTTTT,CASSQEIFAGTGELFF
TRBD2,TRBV18,NA,15,TRBJ2-1,TGTGCCAGCTCACGACTAGCGGGGCCCAACAATGAGCAGTTCTTC,CASSRLAGPNNEQFF
NA,TRBV27,NA,16,TRBJ2-2,TGTGCCAGCAGTACTACTGTTCGTACGAACACCGGGGAGCTGTTTTTT,CASSTTVRTNTGELFF
NA,TRBV7-6,NA,16,TRBJ1-3,TGTGCCAGCAGCTCCCATTGGGACACCGAAGGAAACACCATATATTTT,CASSSHWDTEGNTIYF
NA,TRBV11-2,NA,15,TRBJ2-1,TGTGCCAGCAGCTTAGATCTCCTGACCGGGGTTGAGCAGTTCTTC,CASSLDLLTGVEQFF
NA,TRBV7-2,NA,15,TRBJ2-7,TGTGCCAGCAGCCGGGACTACCAGGGGCTCTACGAGCAGTACTTC,CASSRDYQGLYEQYF
NA,TRBV27,NA,17,TRBJ2-3,TGTGCCAGCAGTCCTCGGAGGCGAACTTACTCATCAGATACGCAGTATTTT,CASSPRRRTYSSDTQYF
NA,TRBV5-1,NA,15,TRBJ2-5,TGCGCCAGCAGTCCCGACTCCGGCCTCCAAGAGACCCAGTACTTC,CASSPDSGLQETQYF
NA,TRBV7-2,NA,17,TRBJ2-2,TGTGCCAGCAGCTTCAAAGTTAGCGGATATAACACCGGGGAGCTGTTTTTT,CASSFKVSGYNTGELFF
NA,TRBV2,NA,16,TRBJ1-1,TGTGCCAGCAGGGACCTGGGGCGAAGAGGGAACACTGAAGCTTTCTTT,CASRDLGRRGNTEAFF
NA,TRBV28,NA,14,TRBJ1-2,TGTGCCAGCAGTTTATTGTCAGGGGTACGTGGCTACACCTTC,CASSLLSGVRGYTF
TRBD1,TRBV7-3,once,15,TRBJ2-3,TGTGCCAGCAGCCTCGGGACAGACAACACAGATACGCAGTATTTT,CASSLGTDNTDTQYF
TRBD2,TRBV23-1,NA,15,TRBJ2-1,TGCGCCAGCAGCCCCAGTCCGGGAGGGTGGAATGAGCAGTTCTTC,CASSPSPGGWNEQFF
NA,TRBV9,NA,12,TRBJ2-1,TGTGCCAGCAGCGGCCCCAAGCATTCTCTGTTCTTC,CASSGPKHSLFF
TRBD2,TRBV12-5,NA,17,TRBJ2-3,TGTGCTAGTTCCAACCCCCATTCAGCGGGGATAGCAGATACGCAGTATTTT,CASSNPHSAGIADTQYF
TRBD2,TRBV2,NA,14,TRBJ2-1,TGTGCCAGCAGGGAAAGCGGGGCTCCCAATGAGCAGTTCTTC,CASRESGAPNEQFF
TRBD2,TRBV28,NA,16,TRBJ2-7,TGTGCCAGCAGTAAATTAGGTGCTAGCGGCTCCTACGAGCAGTACTTC,CASSKLGASGSYEQYF
NA,TRBV5-1,NA,16,TRBJ1-4,TGCGCCAGCAGCTTGAACCAGGCGTCAACTAATGAAAAACTGTTTTTT,CASSLNQASTNEKLFF
TRBD1,TRBV10-3,NA,12,TRBJ1-2,TGTGCCATCAGTCAGGACAGGGAGGGCTACACCTTC,CAISQDREGYTF
TRBD1,TRBV7-9,NA,15,TRBJ2-1,TGTGCCAGCAGCCCAGTGGGACAGACCTACAATGAGCAGTTCTTC,CASSPVGQTYNEQFF
NA,TRBV6-5,NA,13,TRBJ2-1,TGTGCCAGCAGTTACTTTACGGGGTATGAGCAGTTCTTC,CASSYFTGYEQFF
TRBD1,TRBV27,NA,15,TRBJ1-1,TGTGCCAGCAGCCTGTTTTCGGGACAGTACACTGAAGCTTTCTTT,CASSLFSGQYTEAFF
TRBD1,TRBV4-1,NA,14,TRBJ2-1,TGCGCCAGCAGCCAAGATGGGTCTGGGGACAGGGAGTTCTTC,CASSQDGSGDREFF
NA,TRBV6-1,NA,14,TRBJ1-2,TGTGCCAGCAGTGCTCACTACGGCCTCTTAGGCTACACCTTC,CASSAHYGLLGYTF
TRBD2,TRBV7-2,NA,16,TRBJ2-7,TGTGCCAGCAGCTTAGCCACTAGCGGGAGTTCCTACGAGCAGTACTTC,CASSLATSGSSYEQYF
TRBD2,TRBV27,NA,17,TRBJ2-3,TGTGCCAGCAGTTTAGGGAGGGGACTGTCTAGCACAGATACGCAGTATTTT,CASSLGRGLSSTDTQYF
NA,TRBV5-1,NA,14,TRBJ2-3,TGCGCCAGCAGCTTCCCGTCCCCCGCGGATACGCAGTATTTT,CASSFPSPADTQYF
TRBD1,TRBV4-1,NA,15,TRBJ2-1,TGCGCCAGCAGGACCGGGACAGCCCTCTACAATGAGCAGTTCTTC,CASRTGTALYNEQFF
NA,TRBV6-5,NA,13,TRBJ2-7,TGTGCCAGCAGTCAGGGGTCTAGGAACGAGCAGTACTTC,CASSQGSRNEQYF
NA,TRBV20-1,NA,11,TRBJ2-1,TGCAGTGCTACTAGCCTCGATGAGCAGTTCTTC,CSATSLDEQFF
NA,TRBV28,NA,15,TRBJ1-6,TGTGCCAGCAACATCCTCGGGACATCCGCCTCACCCCTCCACTTT,CASNILGTSASPLHF
NA,TRBV30,NA,13,TRBJ1-1,TGTGCCTGGAACGTAGAAATGAACACTGAAGCTTTCTTT,CAWNVEMNTEAFF
NA,TRBV30,NA,13,TRBJ1-3,TGTGCCTGGAGTGTTATCTCTGGAAACACCATATATTTT,CAWSVISGNTIYF
NA,TRBV6-1,NA,18,TRBJ1-4,TGTGCCAGCAGTGAACAACGGGGGAGTTCGGCAACTAATGAAAAACTGTTTTTT,CASSEQRGSSATNEKLFF
NA,TRBV28,NA,15,TRBJ1-2,TGTGCCAGCAGTCTGAACAGGGTTCCTTACTATGGCTACACCTTC,CASSLNRVPYYGYTF
TRBD2,TRBV5-1,NA,14,TRBJ2-7,TGCGCCAGCAGCTTTGACCGAGCGGGAGCCGAGCAGTACTTC,CASSFDRAGAEQYF
NA,TRBV5-6,once,15,TRBJ2-3,TGTGCCAGCAGCTTGGTGGCGGGGTTCACAGATACGCAGTATTTT,CASSLVAGFTDTQYF
NA,TRBV2,NA,15,TRBJ1-1,TGTGCCAGCAGTGAGGGTGCCACTGCTCAGGGTGGGGCTTTCTTT,CASSEGATAQGGAFF
NA,TRBV5-4,NA,14,TRBJ2-7,TGTGCCAGCAGCTTGATCTCTATACCCTACGAGCAGTACTTC,CASSLISIPYEQYF
TRBD2,TRBV18,NA,14,TRBJ2-7,TGTGCCAGCTCCCTTACTAGCGGGTCTGAAGAGCAGTACTTC,CASSLTSGSEEQYF
NA,TRBV2,NA,13,TRBJ2-7,TGTGCCAGCAGATATAGAGGCCTTGTGGAGCAGTACTTC,CASRYRGLVEQYF
TRBD1,TRBV7-2,NA,14,TRBJ2-1,TGTGCCAGCAGCTTAGTTGACAGGGTCAATGAGCAGTTCTTC,CASSLVDRVNEQFF
TRBD1,TRBV5-1,NA,14,TRBJ2-1,TGCGCCAGCAGCTTGGGGGACAGGCACAATGAGCAGTTCTTC,CASSLGDRHNEQFF
TRBD1,TRBV9,NA,14,TRBJ2-2,TGTGCCAGCAGCGTCGGGACAGACACCGGGGAGCTGTTTTTT,CASSVGTDTGELFF